The rows below give T cell receptor beta chains drawn from one sample of a study of cytomegalovirus exposure and HLA in healthy donors. This table comes from immunoSEQ multiplex PCR, and its TCRdb copy is limited to in-frame clones, with some not included. There are around 200,000 clones in the sample; roughly 76% occur only once, and over 5.5% lies in the top ten. Input material: PBMCs. Receptors originate from a man aged 35 to 55 in good health and CMV-seropositive. CDR3s include the opening cysteine and the closing phenylalanine or tryptophan. The D gene is left open where the match is weak. Size is omitted from some rows. Given values are once, few, many or a class for expanded clones.

j_gene | v_gene | abundance | d_gene | CDR3nt | CDR3aa
TRBJ1-1 | TRBV4-1 | . | TRBD1 | TGCGCCAGCAGAAGCGGGACAGGGGGCGCCTTGAACACTGAAGCTTTCTTT | CASRSGTGGALNTEAFF
TRBJ1-4 | TRBV7-9 | few | . | TGTGCCAGCAGCCCCACGGGGGGGCCTGAAAAACTGTTTTTT | CASSPTGGPEKLFF
TRBJ2-5 | TRBV6-6 | once | TRBD2 | TGTGCCGCAAAGGGGAGGGTTCGGGGGGAGACCCAGTACTTC | CAAKGRVRGETQYF
TRBJ2-3 | TRBV10-3 | . | TRBD1 | TGTGCCACACAGGGGGGAGATACGCAGTATTTT | CATQGGDTQYF
TRBJ1-3 | TRBV2 | . | TRBD1 | TGTGCCAGCAGTGAAGTTAGACAGGGTGGAAACACCATATATTTT | CASSEVRQGGNTIYF
TRBJ1-6 | TRBV18 | . | . | TGTGCCAGCTCACCACGCCCCCCACAGAATTCACCCCTCCACTTT | CASSPRPPQNSPLHF
TRBJ2-5 | TRBV7-3 | . | . | TGTGCCAGCAGCCCCGCGGGCGAGACCCAGTACTTC | CASSPAGETQYF
TRBJ1-4 | TRBV28 | . | . | TGTGCCAGCAGTTTACCGGCGGCTGGATCTGAAAAACTGTTTTTT | CASSLPAAGSEKLFF
TRBJ2-5 | TRBV7-2 | . | . | TGTGCCAGCAGCTTAGGACAGCAAGAGACCCAGTACTTC | CASSLGQQETQYF
TRBJ2-7 | TRBV7-2 | . | TRBD1 | TGTGCCAGCAGCTTGGTACAGGGGGGATACGAGCAGTACTTC | CASSLVQGGYEQYF
TRBJ2-7 | TRBV7-6 | . | . | TGTGCCAGCAGCCGCTCGCAGCGGGCAAACTACGAGCAGTACTTC | CASSRSQRANYEQYF
TRBJ2-1 | TRBV15 | . | . | TGTGCCACCAGCAGAGTTCGCGGAGATGAGCAGTTCTTC | CATSRVRGDEQFF
TRBJ2-7 | TRBV21-1 | . | . | TGTGCCAGCGTCTCCGGGGAAACCTACGAGCAGTACTTC | CASVSGETYEQYF
TRBJ1-3 | TRBV9 | . | . | TGTGCCAGCAGCGTAGCTAGAGACAGCTCTGGAAACACCATATATTTT | CASSVARDSSGNTIYF
TRBJ2-5 | TRBV27 | . | . | TGTGCCAGCGCTGCGGGGAGCCGATGGGAGACCCAGTACTTC | CASAAGSRWETQYF
TRBJ2-3 | TRBV5-1 | . | . | TGCGCCAGCAGCTTGCCCGGACAGCTCACAGATACGCAGTATTTT | CASSLPGQLTDTQYF
TRBJ1-2 | TRBV6-5 | . | TRBD1 | TGTGCCAGCAGCGACAGGGCCTATGGCTACACCTTC | CASSDRAYGYTF
TRBJ2-1 | TRBV9 | . | . | TGTGCCAGCAGCCCCGTTGGTAGCTCCTACAATGAGCAGTTCTTC | CASSPVGSSYNEQFF
TRBJ1-5 | TRBV2 | . | TRBD1 | TGTGCCAGCAGCCCCATGTTTGGGGGACAGCTGCTATATAGCAATCAGCCCCAGCATTTT | CASSPMFGGQLLYSNQPQHF
TRBJ1-2 | TRBV13 | . | TRBD1 | TGTGCCAGCAGGAAAGCAGGGGGCAACTATGGCTACACCTTC | CASRKAGGNYGYTF
TRBJ2-3 | TRBV29-1 | . | TRBD2 | TGCAGCGTTGAAATAGCGGGGCGCACAGATACGCAGTATTTT | CSVEIAGRTDTQYF
TRBJ2-7 | TRBV4-3 | . | . | TGCGCCAGCAGCTCCTCATTGAGCTCCTACGAGCAGTACTTC | CASSSSLSSYEQYF
TRBJ2-5 | TRBV4-1 | . | TRBD2 | TGCGCCAGCAGCAGGCTAGCGGTAGCAGAGACCCAGTACTTC | CASSRLAVAETQYF
TRBJ2-3 | TRBV9 | . | . | TGTGCCAGCAGCTATCGGCGGGCAGCCACAGATACGCAGTATTTT | CASSYRRAATDTQYF
TRBJ2-7 | TRBV4-2 | . | TRBD1 | TGTGCCAGCAGCCAAGAGGGACAGGGAACCTACGAGCAGTACTTC | CASSQEGQGTYEQYF
TRBJ1-5 | TRBV2 | . | TRBD1 | TGTGCCAGCAGTGAAGCGCGCAGGGGGGCCTCCAATCAGCCCCAGCATTTT | CASSEARRGASNQPQHF
TRBJ2-7 | TRBV9 | few | . | TGTGCCAGCAGCGTAGATGACAGGCCCCCCTACGAGCAGTACTTC | CASSVDDRPPYEQYF
TRBJ2-7 | TRBV11-2 | . | TRBD2 | TGTGCCAGCAGCTTATCGCGGGGGAGCTCCTACGAGCAGTACTTC | CASSLSRGSSYEQYF
TRBJ2-1 | TRBV29-1 | few | TRBD1 | TGCAACCGGACAGGAGCGTGGGGTGAGCAGTTCTTC | CNRTGAWGEQFF
TRBJ2-2 | TRBV6-5 | . | . | TGTGCCAGCAGAATAACAGGGCTCAACACCGGGGAGCTGTTTTTT | CASRITGLNTGELFF
TRBJ1-2 | TRBV7-8 | . | TRBD1 | TGTGCCAGCAGCCTGGGACAGGTCGCGGGCTACACCTTC | CASSLGQVAGYTF
TRBJ2-2 | TRBV9 | once | . | TGTGCCAGCAGCGTAGGGCTAGCGAGAAACACCGGGGAGCTGTTTTTT | CASSVGLARNTGELFF
TRBJ1-1 | TRBV2 | . | TRBD1 | TGTGCCAGCAGGGCCGGGACAGCGAACACTGAAGCTTTCTTT | CASRAGTANTEAFF
TRBJ2-7 | TRBV7-9 | . | . | TGTGCCAGCAGCGAGCAGGGGACCTACGAGCAGTACTTC | CASSEQGTYEQYF
TRBJ2-5 | TRBV7-2 | once | TRBD1 | TGTGCCAGCAGCACTCGGACAGGGGAAGAGACCCAGTACTTC | CASSTRTGEETQYF
TRBJ2-3 | TRBV7-2 | . | . | TGTGCCAGCAGCTTAGTGGGCAGCACAGATACGCAGTATTTT | CASSLVGSTDTQYF
TRBJ2-3 | TRBV9 | . | TRBD1 | TGTGCCAGCAGCGTGAGGACAGGGAATATGATCCGCAAATGCACAGATACGCAGTATTTT | CASSVRTGNMIRKCTDTQYF
TRBJ2-5 | TRBV28 | . | TRBD2 | TGTGCCAGCAGTAGCGGGGCCGGGGAAGAGACCCAGTACTTC | CASSSGAGEETQYF
TRBJ2-1 | TRBV4-2 | . | TRBD2 | TGTGCCAGCAGCCAACGGGCTAGCGGGGGGAATGAGCAGTTCTTC | CASSQRASGGNEQFF
TRBJ2-7 | TRBV9 | . | . | TGTGCCAGCAGCGTAGACCTCTTCTACGAGCAGTACTTC | CASSVDLFYEQYF
TRBJ1-4 | TRBV21-1 | . | . | TGTGCCAGCAGCAAAACGGGGGGAGGAGGGGAAAAACTGTTTTTT | CASSKTGGGGEKLFF
TRBJ1-2 | TRBV28 | . | . | TGTGCCAGCAGTTCGATGACAGCATATGGCTACACCTTC | CASSSMTAYGYTF
TRBJ2-1 | TRBV18 | . | . | TGTGCCAGCTCACCACCGATGGGGGGACAGTACAATGAGCAGTTCTTC | CASSPPMGGQYNEQFF
TRBJ1-1 | TRBV7-2 | . | . | TGTGCCAGCAGCTCGACAGTGAACACTGAAGCTTTCTTT | CASSSTVNTEAFF
TRBJ1-4 | TRBV30 | few | . | TGTGCCTTGTCAGACACCAGTAATGAAAAACTGTTTTTT | CALSDTSNEKLFF
TRBJ1-1 | TRBV19 | few | TRBD1 | TGTGCCAGTAGTAAGGGACAGGCTTACATGAACACTGAAGCTTTCTTT | CASSKGQAYMNTEAFF
TRBJ2-7 | TRBV5-1 | once | TRBD1 | TGCGCCAGCGGCTTGAGACAGGGACCCTACGAGCAGTACTTC | CASGLRQGPYEQYF
TRBJ2-7 | TRBV13 | . | . | TGTGCCAGCAGCTTTGGGGTCGGGGGTTCCAAGGAGCAGTACTTC | CASSFGVGGSKEQYF
TRBJ2-1 | TRBV7-3 | once | TRBD2 | TGTGCCAGCAGCTCTCTTCCCGGGACTAGCTTCGATGAGCAGTTCTTC | CASSSLPGTSFDEQFF
TRBJ1-1 | TRBV6-5 | . | . | TGTGCCAGCAGTGACGGACAGTGGGGTGAAGCTTTCTTT | CASSDGQWGEAFF
TRBJ1-2 | TRBV4-3 | few | TRBD1 | TGCGCCAGCAGCCAGGGGACAGGGATCTATGGCTACACCTTC | CASSQGTGIYGYTF